Below are 23 T cell receptor beta chains sequenced from a single sample in a study of blood T cell repertoires in COVID-19. Here immunoSEQ multiplex PCR was the method, and the copy in TCRdb shows in-frame clones only, minus some. The data contain 160,000 or so clones, roughly 90% of them singletons. Material for sequencing was peripheral blood. All receptors come from an older woman who had recovered from COVID-19.

The rearrangement uses TRBV5-4 and TRBJ1-2; 8 nucleotides align to TRBD1. Unmatched junction bases numbered 7, after V lost 2 bases and J lost 7 bases. This CDR3 region has 14 residues. Germline V gene lookup returns CDR1 SGHNT and CDR2 YYREEE (reference sequence). CDR3 residues: CASSFAGGGGGYTF. The CDR3 nucleotides are TGTGCCAGCAGCTTTGCAGGGGGCGGTGGTGGCTACACCTTC.

This clone was seen a single time. The chain employs TRBV3-1 (or the pseudogene TRBV3-2) and TRBJ2-3; unclear D gene. The V gene lost 3 bases and the J gene lost 2 bases, with 18 bases spanning the gap. The germline CDR1 and CDR2 sequences are LGHDT and YNNKEL (reference sequence). The CDR3 is 17 residues long. The DNA for the CDR3 is TGTGCCAGCAGCCAGTTAGCCGCACCGGGTCCCACAGATACGCAGTATTTT. Its protein product is CASSQLAAPGPTDTQYF.

The chain employs TRBV19 and TRBJ2-7; 10 bases line up with TRBD2. J was trimmed by 1 base and V by 5 bases; bases with no gene match: 8. Germline CDR1 is LNHDA and CDR2 is SQIVND (reference sequence). The CDR3 totals 16 residues. As DNA, the CDR3 is TGTGCCAGTAGTCGTGCGGCTAGCGGGGGTTCCTACGAGCAGTACTTC. Translated: CASSRAASGGSYEQYF.

The chain joins TRBV28 to TRBJ2-2; D gene unclear. The CDR3 length is 15 residues. The V end lost 3 bases, the J end lost 3 bases, and 11 bases lay between the germline ends. From germline, CDR1 is MDHEN and CDR2 SYDVKM. Written as DNA, the CDR3 is TGTGCCAGCAGTTTCCCCGCTCAGTACACCGGGGAGCTGTTTTTT. Translating it yields CASSFPAQYTGELFF.

V usage is TRBV6-4 and J usage is TRBJ2-1; possibly TRBD2 for D (5 bases). The germline V gene has CDR1 MRHNA and CDR2 SNTAGT. This CDR3 contains 14 residues. V was clipped by 2 bases and J by 13 bases, with 18 bases between them. As DNA, the CDR3 is TGTGCCAGCAGTGACATCTTGAGCACGGGGAAACAGTTCTTC. It yields the protein CASSDILSTGKQFF.

This clone was seen a few times. This chain connects TRBV5-4 to TRBJ1-2; D not resolved. Germline CDR1 reads SGHNT; CDR2 reads YYREEE (reference sequence). The CDR3 is 15 amino acids. The V gene lost 0 bases and the J gene lost 0 bases, with 9 bases spanning the gap. Written as DNA, the CDR3 is TGTGCCAGCAGCTTGGGCGGCGCTCCTAACTATGGCTACACCTTC. Amino acids: CASSLGGAPNYGYTF.

This chain joins TRBV5-1 and TRBJ2-5; D might be TRBD1 (5 bases). Trimming removed 3 bases from V and 1 base from J, with 13 bases in between. From germline, CDR1 is SGHRS and CDR2 YFSETQ. CDR3 length equals 15 residues. The CDR3 sequence: CASSSVWGLQETQYF. The CDR3 DNA reads as TGCGCCAGCAGCTCGGTCTGGGGCCTCCAAGAGACCCAGTACTTC.

The gene calls are TRBV15 and TRBJ2-2, with D unresolved. This CDR3 contains 14 residues. V was clipped by 0 bases and J by 2 bases, with 4 bases between them. In germline, CDR1 is LNHNV, CDR2 YYDKDF (reference sequence). The CDR3 DNA reads TGTGCCACCAGCAGAGATCTAAACACCGGGGAGCTGTTTTTT. Protein product: CATSRDLNTGELFF.

This clone was counted a few times. This chain joins TRBV11-3 and TRBJ2-1; TRBD2 is a possible D gene (6 bases). Germline assignment: CDR1 SGHNT and CDR2 YENEEA. V lost 3 bases, J lost 5 bases, and 20 bases lay in between. This CDR3 spans 17 amino acids. CDR3 sequence: CASSFSSGETSNNEQFF. DNA for the CDR3: TGTGCCAGCAGCTTTAGTTCGGGGGAGACGAGTAACAATGAGCAGTTCTTC.

This clone was detected only a few times. The chain joins TRBV5-1 to TRBJ2-5, with TRBD2 matching 11 bases. CDR3 length: 14 amino acids. CDR1 is SGHRS, CDR2 YFSETQ, per germline. The V segment lost 1 base and the J segment 4 bases; nucleotides outside the gene matches: 0. The CDR3 DNA is TGCGCCAGCAGCTTGACTAGCGGGGGAGAGACCCAGTACTTC. As protein: CASSLTSGGETQYF.

This chain joins TRBV4-1 and TRBJ2-3, with D possibly matching TRBD2 (6 bases). V was trimmed by 5 bases and J by 1 base, leaving 16 bases between them. The CDR3 runs to 16 residues. CDR1 and CDR2 (germline): MGHRA, YSYEKL. The chain's CDR3 is CASSSSPGEGTDTQYF. Here the CDR3 DNA reads TGCGCCAGCAGCTCCAGTCCCGGGGAGGGCACAGATACGCAGTATTTT.

The gene calls are TRBV5-1 and TRBJ1-2; unclear D gene. Trimming left V 4 bases short and J 3 bases short, with 7 bases between. Germline values: CDR1 SGHRS, CDR2 YFSETQ. CDR3 length: 12 residues. The CDR3 loop reads CASSHGDYGYTF. In DNA, the CDR3 is TGCGCCAGCAGCCACGGTGACTATGGCTACACCTTC.

For the CDR3, the DNA is TGTGCCAGTAGTTGGGACAGCTCTGGGGCCAACGTCCTGACTTTC. It is translated as CASSWDSSGANVLTF. The chain employs TRBV19 and TRBJ2-6, with TRBD1 matching 7 bases. The germline CDR1 and CDR2 sequences are LNHDA and SQIVND (reference sequence). This CDR3 region has 15 residues. V lost 5 bases, J lost 0 bases, and 1 base stayed unmatched.

J is TRBJ1-1 and V is TRBV2, with D possibly TRBD1 on 6 matching bases. The CDR3 covers 14 residues. Per the germline V gene, CDR1 is SNHLY and CDR2 is FYNNEI. Trimming took 4 bases from V and 3 from J, leaving 12 bases between them. CDR3 residues: CASSVQGLDTEAFF. DNA for the CDR3: TGTGCCAGCAGTGTCCAGGGGCTGGACACTGAAGCTTTCTTT.

In nucleotides, the CDR3 is TGTGCCAGCAGCTTTCACACAGATACGCAGTATTTT. It encodes CASSFHTDTQYF. The chain uses TRBV11-1 and TRBJ2-3; D gene unclear. The germline CDR1 and CDR2 sequences are SGHAT and FQDESV (reference sequence). The CDR3 has 12 amino acids. V lost 3 bases to trimming and J lost 2 bases, with 3 bases between them.

The genes are TRBV18 and TRBJ1-2; D is unclear. The CDR3 loop spans 15 amino acids. V lost 3 bases, J lost 0 bases, and 11 bases lay in between. Per germline, CDR1 KGHSH and CDR2 LQKENI. CDR3 coding DNA: TGTGCCAGCTCACCTGACTCCCGAGCTAACTATGGCTACACCTTC. Translated, it gives CASSPDSRANYGYTF.

The chain's CDR3 is CASRTGLDSPLHF. The CDR3 DNA follows: TGTGCCAGCAGAACAGGGTTAGATTCACCCCTCCACTTT. This chain connects TRBV12-3 or TRBV12-4 to TRBJ1-6, with D possibly TRBD1 on 6 matching bases. The length of the CDR3 is 13 residues. The V gene lost 6 bases and the J gene lost 8 bases, with 11 bases spanning the gap.

The sample holds one count of this clone. The CDR3 here is CSVEDRGAAAVSSYEQYF. For the CDR3, the DNA is TGCAGCGTTGAAGATCGAGGCGCCGCAGCAGTGTCCTCCTACGAGCAGTACTTC. The V gene is TRBV29-1, the J gene TRBJ2-7; no clear D. This CDR3 has 18 amino acids. Germline V gives CDR1 SQVTM, CDR2 ANQGSEA. V was trimmed by 0 bases and J by 0 bases, leaving 21 bases between them.

This clone has only a few counts. The chain combines TRBV27 with TRBJ2-7; 12 bases match TRBD1. Looked up from germline, CDR1 is MNHEY and CDR2 is SMNVEV (reference sequence). The V and J ends lost 6 bases and 5 bases, in that order; junction bases with no gene match: 8. The CDR3 runs to 15 residues. The CDR3 here is CASRSPGQGADEQYF. The CDR3 DNA follows: TGTGCCAGCAGGTCGCCGGGACAGGGGGCCGACGAGCAGTACTTC.

This clone has just one count. The genes are TRBV2 and TRBJ2-2; 8 bases are shared with TRBD2. The germline V gene encodes CDR1 SNHLY and CDR2 FYNNEI. The CDR3 contains 14 residues. Trimming took 3 bases from V and 4 from J; bases not matched to a gene: 1. This CDR3 reads CASSDGRGTGELFF. The CDR3 DNA sequence: TGTGCCAGCAGTGACGGGAGGGGCACCGGGGAGCTGTTTTTT.

The CDR3 nucleotides are TGCGCCAGCAGCCTTGTTCTCTTTCGGACAGGCTCTAAGCAAGAGACCCAGTACTTC. It translates to CASSLVLFRTGSKQETQYF. This chain uses TRBV4-1 with TRBJ2-5, with 7 bases that match TRBD1. V lost 4 bases and J lost 2; bases outside the gene matches: 19. CDR3 size: 19 residues. Germline values: CDR1 MGHRA, CDR2 YSYEKL.

This chain links TRBV5-1 with TRBJ1-4; maybe TRBD1 (5 bases). From germline, CDR1 is SGHRS and CDR2 YFSETQ. V was shortened by 0 bases and J by 3 bases, with 6 bases between the two germline ends. CDR3 size: 14 residues. The CDR3 nucleotides read TGCGCCAGCAGCTTGGCGACAGCTAATGAAAAACTGTTTTTT. It specifies CASSLATANEKLFF.

The rearrangement joins TRBV7-6 to TRBJ1-3; TRBD1 might be the D (6 bases). V was cut by 7 bases and J by 0 bases, with 16 bases left in between. There are 16 residues in the CDR3. The germline CDR1 and CDR2 sequences are SGHVS and FNYEAQ. The CDR3 here is CASNLGGAYSGNTIYF. Here the CDR3 DNA reads TGTGCCAGCAACCTAGGGGGGGCTTACTCTGGAAACACCATATATTTT.